The entry below describes one T cell receptor beta chain. The data are from a study of blood T cell repertoires in COVID-19. The data were produced by immunoSEQ multiplex PCR, yet TCRdb's version contains in-frame clones alone and is incomplete. The table lists under 250,000 clones, 70% to 90% of them singletons. CDR1 and CDR2 (germline): SNHLY, FYNNEI. V lost 2 bases and J lost 4, with 12 bases in between. CDR3 length: 15 residues. Sequenced material: peripheral blood. The chain employs TRBV2 and TRBJ1-3; D is perhaps TRBD1 (6 bases). The receptor was isolated from a woman in her 40s with acute or convalescent COVID-19. The DNA of the CDR3 is TGTGCCAGCAGTGAATTTTGGGGGCGCGGAAACACCATATATTTT. Protein sequence: CASSEFWGRGNTIYF.